These 24 T cell receptor beta chains share one sample of origin, sequenced in a study of CD8 T cells in Susac syndrome. cDNA came from about 0.46 to 1 ug RNA primed by random hexamers. TCRdb fed the immunoSEQ multiplex PCR reads into MiXCR, producing one record per CDR3 protein. There are roughly 200,000 distinct CDR3 sequences in the sample; approximately 95% occur only once, and less than 0.2% lies in the top ten. The material sequenced was CD8+ T cells from PBMCs. These receptors came from a human donor with multiple sclerosis.

The rearrangement joins TRBV27 to TRBJ2-1; 7 nucleotides agree with TRBD2. The length of the CDR3 is 15 residues. V was pared by 2 bases and J by 2 bases, with 3 bases of the junction left unmatched. Germline V gene sequence: CDR1 MNHEY, CDR2 SMNVEV (reference sequence). CDR3 region: CASSLIGTTYNEQFF. CDR3 DNA: TGTGCCAGCAGTTTAATCGGGACTACCTACAATGAGCAGTTCTTC.

The chain combines TRBV7-9 with TRBJ2-7, with TRBD1 matching 7 bases. V gave up 5 bases and J gave up 1 base; unmatched junction bases: 11. Germline CDR1 is SEHNR and CDR2 is FQNEAQ (reference sequence). The CDR3 spans 16 residues. The CDR3 loop is CASSTPADRQSYEQYF. The CDR3 coding sequence is TGTGCCAGCAGCACGCCCGCGGACAGGCAATCCTACGAGCAGTACTTC.

This chain uses TRBV7-8 with TRBJ2-7; D perhaps matches TRBD2 (5 bases). From germline, CDR1 is SGHVS and CDR2 FQNEAQ. The CDR3 runs to 14 residues. Trimming removed 1 base from V and 7 bases from J, with 14 bases in between. The CDR3 DNA reads TGTGCCAGCAGCTTAGTGGTGGGAGTGTGGGAGCAGTACTTC. This translates into CASSLVVGVWEQYF.

The chain employs TRBV11-2 and TRBJ2-7; TRBD2 is a possible D gene (6 bases). The V gene lost 5 bases and the J gene lost 6 bases, with 17 bases spanning the gap. Germline V CDR1 and CDR2: SGHAT, FQNNGV. The CDR3 runs 14 residues. The CDR3 protein is CASSAGPLLPEQYF. CDR3 in DNA: TGTGCCAGCAGCGCGGGACCGCTTTTGCCCGAGCAGTACTTC. The full variable domain, with the rest looked up from reference TRBV11-2 and TRBJ2-7, is EAGVAQSPRYKIIEKRQSVAFWCNPISGHATLYWYQQILGQGPKLLIQFQNNGVVDDSQLPKDRFSAERLKGVDSTLKIQPAKLEDSAVYLCASSAGPLLPEQYFGPGTRLTVT.

This chain links TRBV9 with TRBJ1-2; possible D gene TRBD1, 6 bases. CDR1 is SGDLS and CDR2 is YYNGEE in the germline V gene. Trimming stripped 0 bases from V and 3 bases from J, with 15 bases between. CDR3 length equals 16 residues. CDR3 bases: TGTGCCAGCAGCGTAGATTGGCAGGGGCCTGACTATGGCTACACCTTC. Its protein product is CASSVDWQGPDYGYTF.

J is TRBJ2-7 and V is TRBV7-2, with TRBD1 as a possible D gene (6 bases). Germline V lookup: CDR1 SGHTA, CDR2 FQGNSA. CDR3 length: 15 residues. V gave up 1 base and J gave up 5 bases, with 15 bases separating them. CDR3 DNA: TGTGCCAGCAGCTTAGGTCCAGGGGCTCCTAACGAGCAGTACTTC. Translating it yields CASSLGPGAPNEQYF.

The V call is TRBV2, the J call TRBJ2-7; D is uncertain. Germline-derived CDR1 and CDR2 are SNHLY and FYNNEI. V lost 5 bases and J lost 6, with 5 bases in between. The CDR3 extends over 10 amino acids. CDR3 nucleotide sequence: TGTGCCAGCAGTTTTTCCGAGCAGTACTTC. It is translated as CASSFSEQYF.

V gene TRBV29-1 combines with J gene TRBJ1-2, with D possibly matching TRBD1 (5 bases). The CDR3 extends over 13 amino acids. Trimming left V 4 bases short and J 5 bases short, with 14 bases between. The germline CDR1 and CDR2 sequences are SQVTM and ANQGSEA. CDR3 sequence (DNA): TGCAGCGTTGGGAGGGGCGGGGAGTATGGCTACACCTTC. Translation: CSVGRGGEYGYTF.

The chain joins TRBV7-9 to TRBJ2-7; 7 positions match TRBD1. CDR1 SEHNR and CDR2 FQNEAQ come from the germline V gene (reference sequence). The CDR3 runs 14 residues. V shed 2 bases, J shed 7 bases, and the junction held 8 bases outside the gene matches. CDR3 bases: TGTGCCAGCAGCTTAACCACAGGGGAAGGGGAGCAGTACTTC. Its translation: CASSLTTGEGEQYF.

The chain recombines TRBV28 with TRBJ2-3, with D perhaps TRBD1 (6 bases). The CDR3 spans 16 residues. Germline CDR1 reads MDHEN; CDR2 reads SYDVKM. Trimming pared 5 bases from V and 2 bases from J, leaving 17 bases between. The CDR3 here is CASSHETGPDTDTQYF. The CDR3 bases are TGTGCCAGCAGTCACGAGACAGGCCCGGACACAGATACGCAGTATTTT.

V is TRBV5-1 and J is TRBJ2-1; D uncertain. The CDR3 is made up of 13 amino acids. Per germline, CDR1 SGHRS and CDR2 YFSETQ. Trimming removed 4 bases from V and 5 bases from J, with 10 bases in between. CDR3 nucleotide sequence: TGCGCCAGCAGCCGGGCAGGTAACAATGAGCAGTTCTTC. Protein sequence: CASSRAGNNEQFF. Full variable domain (rest looked up from reference TRBV5-1 and TRBJ2-1): KAGVTQTPRYLIKTRGQQVTLSCSPISGHRSVSWYQQTPGQGLQFLFEYFSETQRNKGNFPGRFSGRQFSNSRSEMNVSTLELGDSALYLCASSRAGNNEQFFGPGTRLTVL.

CDR3 DNA: TGTGCCAGCAGCGAAGGGGTGGCCGGGGAGCTGTTTTTT. It translates to CASSEGVAGELFF. V and J are TRBV12-3 or TRBV12-4 and TRBJ2-2; possible D gene TRBD1, 5 bases. Between the trimmed V and J ends, which lost 6 bases and 6 bases, there was a span of 11 bases. CDR3 length: 13 residues.

V is TRBV15 and J is TRBJ2-7, with TRBD2 matching over 14 bases. The CDR3 consists of 18 residues. After removal of 0 bases from V and 5 bases from J, the junction contained 9 bases not matched to a gene. CDR1 is LNHNV, CDR2 YYDKDF, per germline (reference sequence). DNA for the CDR3: TGTGCCACCAGCAGAGATCCGGGACTAGCGGGAGTTGAAAACGAGCAGTACTTC. This encodes CATSRDPGLAGVENEQYF.

This chain links TRBV12-3 or TRBV12-4 with TRBJ2-3; D is ambiguous. The CDR3 is 14 amino acids. Deletions cut 4 bases from V and 0 bases from J, with 8 bases between. CDR3 nucleotides: TGTGCCAGCAGTTATAGCCAGAGCACAGATACGCAGTATTTT. It is translated as CASSYSQSTDTQYF.

The V and J genes are TRBV27 and TRBJ1-5, with D possibly matching TRBD1 (5 bases). From germline, CDR1 is MNHEY and CDR2 SMNVEV (reference sequence). The CDR3 runs to 11 residues. V lost 4 bases to trimming and J lost 9 bases, with 7 bases between them. Written as DNA, the CDR3 is TGTGCCAGCAGTTCTAGGGGGCCCCAGCATTTT. Residues: CASSSRGPQHF.

The chain combines TRBV4-1 with TRBJ2-7; possibly TRBD1 or TRBD2 for D (5 bases each). The ends were cut back, 1 base at V and 5 bases at J, with 12 bases in the middle. The CDR3 consists of 14 residues. The germline V gene has CDR1 MGHRA and CDR2 YSYEKL. The CDR3 DNA reads as TGCGCCAGCAGCCAAGTGGGGACCGGACACGAGCAGTACTTC. Its protein is CASSQVGTGHEQYF.

This chain uses TRBV5-1 with TRBJ2-7; the D gene is possibly TRBD2 (7 bases). This CDR3 is built from 15 residues. V was cut by 1 base and J by 1 base, with 12 bases left in between. The germline gives CDR1 SGHRS, CDR2 YFSETQ. In nucleotides, the CDR3 is TGCGCCAGCAGCTTGATGGGGGGGCTATCCTACGAGCAGTACTTC. Protein product: CASSLMGGLSYEQYF.

The rearrangement links TRBV11-2 to TRBJ2-6; TRBD1 matches 7 bases. The V segment lost 3 bases and the J segment 3 bases; nucleotides outside the gene matches: 14. This CDR3 has 19 amino acids. Germline V gives CDR1 SGHAT, CDR2 FQNNGV. CDR3 DNA sequence: TGTGCCAGCAGCTTTCCGAGGGGGCTGGGGGCGGTTGGGGCCAACGTCCTGACTTTC. Translation: CASSFPRGLGAVGANVLTF.

The chain couples TRBV29-1 to TRBJ1-2, with unresolved D. The CDR3 contains 12 residues. Germline assignment: CDR1 SQVTM and CDR2 ANQGSEA. The ends were cut back, 2 bases at V and 4 bases at J, with 8 bases in the middle. CDR3: CSVETELYGYTF. CDR3 bases: TGCAGCGTTGAAACCGAGCTCTATGGCTACACCTTC.

In its sample, this clonotype was seen once. This chain links TRBV28 with TRBJ2-5, with D possibly matching TRBD1 (6 bases). In germline, CDR1 is MDHEN, CDR2 SYDVKM. CDR3 size: 12 residues. Trimming removed 10 bases from V and 4 bases from J, with 13 bases in between. CDR3 nucleotide sequence: TGTGCCATCCAGGGGAATGGAGAGACCCAGTACTTC. Amino acid sequence: CAIQGNGETQYF. Supplemented by reference TRBV28 and TRBJ2-5, the full variable domain reads DVKVTQSSRYLVKRTGEKVFLECVQDMDHENMFWYRQDPGLGLRLIYFSYDVKMKEKGDIPEGYSVSREKKERFSLILESASTNQTSMYLCAIQGNGETQYFGPGTRLLVL.

The chain links TRBV3-1 to TRBJ2-5, with no clear D. This CDR3 comprises 15 residues. V was clipped by 2 bases and J by 4 bases, with 14 bases between them. In germline, CDR1 is LGHDT, CDR2 YNNKEL (reference sequence). The CDR3 region has the DNA TGTGCCAGCAGCCAAAAAGAGAGACCTCCAGAGACCCAGTACTTC. It codes for CASSQKERPPETQYF.

J is TRBJ2-3 and V is TRBV12-3 or TRBV12-4; maybe TRBD2 (7 bases). V was shortened by 6 bases and J by 2 bases, with 18 bases between the two germline ends. The CDR3 runs to 16 residues. The CDR3 DNA reads as TGTGCCAGCAGCCGAGCGGGACACGAGTACACAGATACGCAGTATTTT. Its protein product is CASSRAGHEYTDTQYF.

The chain links TRBV9 to TRBJ2-1, with 7 bases fitting TRBD2. The CDR3 is made up of 15 amino acids. V gave up 3 bases and J gave up 3 bases; unmatched junction bases: 6. Germline V gives CDR1 SGDLS, CDR2 YYNGEE. The CDR3 protein is CASSERGLVYNEQFF. CDR3 coding DNA: TGTGCCAGCAGCGAACGAGGACTAGTCTACAATGAGCAGTTCTTC.

The CDR3 nucleotides are TGTGCCAGCAGCCTCGGGTTCCGCTACGAGCAGTACTTC. It translates to CASSLGFRYEQYF. V usage is TRBV14 and J usage is TRBJ2-7; D gene unclear. CDR1 and CDR2 from the germline V gene are SGHDN and FVKESK. The ends were cut back, 4 bases at V and 3 bases at J, with 10 bases in the middle. CDR3 size: 13 residues.